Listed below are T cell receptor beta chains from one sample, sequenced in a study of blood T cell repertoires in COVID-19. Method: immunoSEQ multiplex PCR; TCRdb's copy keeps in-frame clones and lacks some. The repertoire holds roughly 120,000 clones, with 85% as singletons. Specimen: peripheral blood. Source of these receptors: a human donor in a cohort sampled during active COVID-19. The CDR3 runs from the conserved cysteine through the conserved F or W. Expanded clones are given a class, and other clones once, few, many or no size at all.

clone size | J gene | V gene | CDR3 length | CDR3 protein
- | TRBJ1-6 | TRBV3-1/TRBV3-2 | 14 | CASSQVSDYSPLHF
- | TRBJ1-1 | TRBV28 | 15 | CASRFWRQKDTEAFF
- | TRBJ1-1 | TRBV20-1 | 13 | CSASGDNRHEAFF
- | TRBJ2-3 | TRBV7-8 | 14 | CASSLDRHTDTQYF
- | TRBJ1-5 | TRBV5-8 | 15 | CASSRRDRGAQPQHF
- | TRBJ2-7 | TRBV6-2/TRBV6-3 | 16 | CASSTGGALPSYEQYF
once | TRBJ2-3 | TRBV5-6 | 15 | CASSLVQLARDTQYF
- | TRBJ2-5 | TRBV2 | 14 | CASSLDRGQETQYF
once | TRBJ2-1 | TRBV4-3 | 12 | CASSDRRNEQFF
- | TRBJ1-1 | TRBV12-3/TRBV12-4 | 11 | CASSFGDTAFF